These T cell receptor beta chains were read from a single sample in a study of response to subunit inactivated influenza vaccine. TCRdb fed the RT-PCR reads into MiXCR, producing one record per CDR3 protein. Of some 600,000 distinct CDR3 sequences in the sample, around 15% were seen once. Sequencing used PBMCs from blood, obtained about 14 days before vaccination. All receptors derive from a man aged 50 to 59 who received an inactivated influenza vaccine. The CDR3 runs from the conserved cysteine through the conserved F or W. D genes are given only for firm matches. Size values are once, few and many counts, or a class for expanded clones, and some rows have none.

V gene	D gene	clone size	J gene	CDR3 protein	CDR3 DNA
TRBV7-8	NA	NA	TRBJ2-7	CASSLALRETYEQYF	TGTGCCAGCAGCTTAGCGCTGAGGGAAACCTACGAGCAGTACTTC
TRBV12-3/TRBV12-4	NA	many	TRBJ2-3	CASSFGSTDTQYF	TGTGCCAGCAGTTTCGGGTCCACAGATACGCAGTATTTT
TRBV7-9	TRBD1	NA	TRBJ2-2	CASSFRGPDTGELFF	TGTGCCAGCAGCTTCAGGGGGCCAGACACCGGGGAGCTGTTTTTT
TRBV6-6	NA	few	TRBJ2-3	CASSRTYNTQYF	TGTGCCAGCAGCCGCACTTATAATACGCAGTATTTT
TRBV27	TRBD1	NA	TRBJ2-3	CASTPDRNLDTQYF	TGTGCCAGCACCCCGGACAGGAATCTCGATACGCAGTATTTT
TRBV24-1	NA	NA	TRBJ2-1	CATSAWRADNEQFF	TGTGCCACCAGTGCATGGAGGGCCGACAATGAGCAGTTCTTC
TRBV4-3	TRBD1	NA	TRBJ2-3	CASSHGTGDTQYF	TGCGCCAGCAGCCATGGGACAGGGGATACGCAGTATTTT
TRBV7-9	NA	many	TRBJ2-1	CASSFRGANEQFF	TGTGCCAGCAGCTTCCGGGGGGCAAATGAGCAGTTCTTC
TRBV7-9	TRBD1	NA	TRBJ1-1	CASSSRDSQAFF	TGTGCCAGCAGCTCGAGGGACAGCCAAGCTTTCTTT
TRBV28	NA	few	TRBJ2-1	CASSLVLTLEEAYNEQFF	TGTGCCAGCAGTTTGGTGCTCACCCTAGAGGAGGCCTACAATGAGCAGTTCTTC
TRBV27	NA	few	TRBJ2-3	CASSFPPGQRQYF	TGTGCCAGCAGTTTTCCCCCCGGCCAACGGCAATATTTT
TRBV11-2	NA	NA	TRBJ2-5	CASSPNRAQETQYF	TGTGCCAGCAGCCCTAACCGGGCCCAAGAGACCCAGTACTTC
TRBV6-2/TRBV6-3	NA	many	TRBJ2-4	CASSPSLVRNIQYF	TGTGCCAGCAGTCCATCCTTGGTTAGAAACATTCAGTACTTC
TRBV4-3	TRBD2	many	TRBJ2-1	CASSQTTSGRHNEQFF	TGCGCCAGCAGCCAAACAACTAGCGGGAGACACAATGAGCAGTTCTTC
TRBV7-8	NA	many	TRBJ1-5	CASSYFTGTPSNQPQHF	TGTGCCAGCAGCTACTTCACCGGGACACCTAGCAATCAGCCCCAGCATTTT
TRBV3-1	NA	few	TRBJ1-4	CASSHLGARATNEKLFF	TGTGCCAGCAGCCATTTGGGGGCTCGGGCAACTAATGAAAAACTGTTTTTT
TRBV7-9	NA	many	TRBJ2-5	CASSLMIRTGAAETQYF	TGTGCCAGCAGCTTAATGATTAGAACGGGGGCTGCGGAGACCCAGTACTTC
TRBV6-2/TRBV6-3	NA	few	TRBJ2-5	CASSYSREETQYF	TGTGCCAGCAGTTATTCCAGAGAAGAGACCCAGTACTTC
TRBV20-1	NA	NA	TRBJ2-5	CSALDPGKIETQYF	TGCAGTGCACTGGACCCCGGGAAAATAGAGACCCAGTACTTC
TRBV4-2	TRBD2	few	TRBJ2-6	CASSLGLAGANVLTF	TGTGCCAGCAGCCTGGGACTAGCTGGGGCCAACGTCCTGACTTTC
TRBV6-2/TRBV6-3	NA	NA	TRBJ2-7	CASNKRGSAYEQYF	TGTGCCAGCAATAAACGGGGTAGTGCCTACGAGCAGTACTTC
TRBV27	NA	many	TRBJ2-5	CASSLSLGETQYF	TGTGCCAGCAGTTTATCCTTGGGGGAGACCCAGTACTTC
TRBV24-1	NA	many	TRBJ2-7	CATSDSSYEQYF	TGTGCCACCAGTGATTCGAGTTACGAGCAGTACTTC
TRBV6-1	NA	NA	TRBJ1-1	CASKRTAWNTEAFF	TGTGCCAGCAAACGGACAGCCTGGAACACTGAAGCTTTCTTT
TRBV20-1	NA	NA	TRBJ2-1	CSAIAVGQYNEQFF	TGCAGTGCGATAGCAGTCGGACAGTACAATGAGCAGTTCTTC